The T cell receptor (beta chain) described here comes from a study of human T cells and chemical hapten exposure. Study-level information: Patch tests applied 0.01% DPC to the upper back, read at 6 days.

Single cDNA molecules in the library carried unique molecular identifiers attached during preparation. TCRdb reprocessed the RACE reads with MiXCR, giving one entry per CDR3 protein. The sample includes about 120,000 distinct CDR3 sequences, 9.5% to 13% of them seen just once. Study-wide results and caveats: Against controls, expanded TCRs gave rise to significantly more large CDR3 similarity clusters.

Time point noted: patch test 1, 2 weeks after DPC sensitization. Treatment noted: therapeutic diphenylcyclopropenone sensitization with weekly scalp DPC. Trimming cost V 2 bases and J 0 bases; bases outside gene matches: 7. The length of the CDR3 is 17 residues. CDR1 KGHSH and CDR2 LQKENI come from the germline V gene. This clonotype was seen more than once but under ten times. Antigen specificity is unknown. The TCR was taken from a woman between 45 and 65 years old with alopecia areata. Some clones in this sample may be carry-over from other donors' samples. The rearrangement uses TRBV18 and TRBJ2-1, with 7 bases fitting TRBD2. The sequences come from whole blood, collected in connection with sensitization to the hapten diphenylcyclopropenone (DPC). The chain's CDR3 is CASSPGQRGPSYNEQFF. DNA of the CDR3: TGTGCCAGCTCACCAGGGCAGCGGGGACCCTCCTACAATGAGCAGTTCTTC.